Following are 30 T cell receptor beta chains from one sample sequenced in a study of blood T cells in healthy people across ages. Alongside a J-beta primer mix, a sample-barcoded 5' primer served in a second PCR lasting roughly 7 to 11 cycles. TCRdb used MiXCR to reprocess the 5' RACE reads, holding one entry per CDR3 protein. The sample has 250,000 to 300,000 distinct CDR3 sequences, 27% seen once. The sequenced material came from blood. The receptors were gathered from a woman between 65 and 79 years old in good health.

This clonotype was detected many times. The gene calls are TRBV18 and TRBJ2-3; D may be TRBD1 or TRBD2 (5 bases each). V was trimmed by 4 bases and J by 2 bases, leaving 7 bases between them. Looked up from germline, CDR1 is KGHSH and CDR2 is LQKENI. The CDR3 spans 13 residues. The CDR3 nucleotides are TGTGCCAGCTCACGGGACCACACAGATACGCAGTATTTT. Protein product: CASSRDHTDTQYF.

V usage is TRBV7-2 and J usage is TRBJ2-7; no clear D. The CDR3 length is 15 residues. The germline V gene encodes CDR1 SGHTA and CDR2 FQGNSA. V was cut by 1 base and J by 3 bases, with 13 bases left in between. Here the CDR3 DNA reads TGTGCCAGCAGCTTAGGCGGCAGTTCGAACTACGAGCAGTACTTC. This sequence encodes CASSLGGSSNYEQYF.

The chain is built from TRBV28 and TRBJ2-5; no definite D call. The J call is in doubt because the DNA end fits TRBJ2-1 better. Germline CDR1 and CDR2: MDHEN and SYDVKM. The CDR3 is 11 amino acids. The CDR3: CASSLPPRQFF. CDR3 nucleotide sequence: TGTGCCAGCAGTCTCCCGCCTCGGCAGTTCTTC.

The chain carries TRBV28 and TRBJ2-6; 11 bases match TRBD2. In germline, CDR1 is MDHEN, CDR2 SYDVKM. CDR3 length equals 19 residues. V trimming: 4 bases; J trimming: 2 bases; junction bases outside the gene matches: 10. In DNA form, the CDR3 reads TGTGCCAGCAGTTCATGGACTAGCGGGCGCCCTCCTGGGGCCAACGTCCTGACTTTC. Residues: CASSSWTSGRPPGANVLTF.

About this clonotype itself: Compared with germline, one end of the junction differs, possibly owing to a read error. The CDR3 DNA follows: TGCGCCAGCAAGACCCGGGGCGGTACAGTCCAAGAGACCCGGTACTTC. Its protein product is CASKTRGGTVQETRYF. The chain joins TRBV10-2 to TRBJ2-5; D may correspond to TRBD1 or TRBD2 (5 bases each). CDR3 length equals 16 residues. Germline values: CDR1 WSHSY, CDR2 SAAADI.

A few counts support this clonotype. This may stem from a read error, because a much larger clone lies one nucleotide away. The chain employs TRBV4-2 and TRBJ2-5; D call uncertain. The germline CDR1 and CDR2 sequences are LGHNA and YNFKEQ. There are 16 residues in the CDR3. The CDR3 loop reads CASSQDPTRPQETRYF. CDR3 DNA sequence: TGTGCCAGCAGCCAAGACCCTACACGTCCTCAAGAGACCCGGTACTTC.

The chain's CDR3 is CSAIQGIGYGYTF. DNA of the CDR3: TGCAGCGCTATACAGGGAATCGGCTATGGCTACACCTTC. V is TRBV29-1 and J is TRBJ1-2; possibly TRBD1 for D (6 bases). V was trimmed by 7 bases and J by 4 bases, leaving 16 bases between them. The germline gives CDR1 SQVTM, CDR2 ANQGSEA. The CDR3 is made up of 13 amino acids.

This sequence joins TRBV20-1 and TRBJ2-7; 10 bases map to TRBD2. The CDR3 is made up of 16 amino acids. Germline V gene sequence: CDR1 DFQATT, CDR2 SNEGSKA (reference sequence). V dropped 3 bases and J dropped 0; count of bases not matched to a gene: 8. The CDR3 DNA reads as TGCAGTGCTAGCAGGACTAGCGGAAGCAGCTCCTACGAGCAGTACTTC. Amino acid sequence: CSASRTSGSSSYEQYF.

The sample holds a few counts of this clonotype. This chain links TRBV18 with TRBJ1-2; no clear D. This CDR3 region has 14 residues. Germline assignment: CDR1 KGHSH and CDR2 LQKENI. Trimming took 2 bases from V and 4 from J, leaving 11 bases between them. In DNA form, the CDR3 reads TGTGCCAGCTCACCAAACGACGGAATCTATGGCTACACCTTC. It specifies CASSPNDGIYGYTF.

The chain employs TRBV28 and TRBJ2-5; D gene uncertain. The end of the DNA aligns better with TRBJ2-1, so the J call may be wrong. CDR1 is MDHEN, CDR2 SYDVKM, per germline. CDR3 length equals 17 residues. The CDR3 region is CASSSLFPERRGNEQFF. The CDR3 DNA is TGTGCCAGCAGTTCGCTCTTCCCGGAGAGACGAGGCAATGAGCAGTTCTTC.

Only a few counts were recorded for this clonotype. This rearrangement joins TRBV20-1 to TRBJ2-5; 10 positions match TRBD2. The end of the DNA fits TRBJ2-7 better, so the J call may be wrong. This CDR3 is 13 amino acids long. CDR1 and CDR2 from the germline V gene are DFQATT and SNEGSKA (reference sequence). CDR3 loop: CSAHSGRHYEQYF. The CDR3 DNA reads TGCAGTGCACATAGCGGGAGGCACTACGAGCAGTACTTC.

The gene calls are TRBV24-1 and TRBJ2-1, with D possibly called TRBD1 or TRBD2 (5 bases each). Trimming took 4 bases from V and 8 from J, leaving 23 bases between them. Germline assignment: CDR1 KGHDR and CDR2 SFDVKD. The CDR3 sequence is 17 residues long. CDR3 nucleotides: TGTGCCACCAGTGAGACGGGACGGCTCCGGGTAGGCGATGAGCAGTTCTTC. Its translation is CATSETGRLRVGDEQFF.

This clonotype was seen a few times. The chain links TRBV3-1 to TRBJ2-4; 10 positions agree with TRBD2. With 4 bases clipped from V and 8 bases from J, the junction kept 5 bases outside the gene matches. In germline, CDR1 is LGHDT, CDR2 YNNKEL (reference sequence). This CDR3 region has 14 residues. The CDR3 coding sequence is TGTGCCAGCAGCCTCGGGACTAGCGAACACATTCAGTACTTC. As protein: CASSLGTSEHIQYF.

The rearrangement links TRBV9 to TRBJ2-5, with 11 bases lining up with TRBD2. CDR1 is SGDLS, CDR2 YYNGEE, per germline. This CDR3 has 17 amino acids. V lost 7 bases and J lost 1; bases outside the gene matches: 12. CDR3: CASVTPLAGGTQETQYF. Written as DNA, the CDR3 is TGTGCCAGCGTCACGCCTCTAGCGGGAGGCACCCAAGAGACCCAGTACTTC.

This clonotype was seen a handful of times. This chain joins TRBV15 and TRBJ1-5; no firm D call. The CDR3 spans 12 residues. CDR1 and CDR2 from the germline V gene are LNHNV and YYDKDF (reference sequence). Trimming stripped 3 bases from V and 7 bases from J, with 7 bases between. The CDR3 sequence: CATSRPHQPQHF. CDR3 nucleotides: TGTGCCACCAGCAGGCCCCACCAGCCCCAGCATTTT.

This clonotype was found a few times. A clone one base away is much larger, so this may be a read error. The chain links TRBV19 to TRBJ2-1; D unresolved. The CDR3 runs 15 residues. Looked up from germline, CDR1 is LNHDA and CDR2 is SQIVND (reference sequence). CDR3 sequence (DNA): TGTGTCAGTAGTATGGGCGCGAGCTCCTACAATGAGCAGTTCTTC. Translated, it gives CVSSMGASSYNEQFF.

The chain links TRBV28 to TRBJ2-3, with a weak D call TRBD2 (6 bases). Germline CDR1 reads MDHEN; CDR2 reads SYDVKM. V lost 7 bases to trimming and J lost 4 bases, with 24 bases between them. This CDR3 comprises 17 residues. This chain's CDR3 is CASTLTDWRASPDTQYF. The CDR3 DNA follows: TGTGCCAGCACCCTTACAGACTGGAGGGCCTCTCCAGATACGCAGTATTTT.

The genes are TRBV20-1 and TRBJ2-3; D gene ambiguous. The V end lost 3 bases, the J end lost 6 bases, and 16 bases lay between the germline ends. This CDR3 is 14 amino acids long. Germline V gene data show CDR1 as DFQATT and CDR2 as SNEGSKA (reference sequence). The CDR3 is CSARYSSIGDTQYF. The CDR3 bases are TGCAGTGCTAGGTACAGCTCCATTGGGGATACGCAGTATTTT.

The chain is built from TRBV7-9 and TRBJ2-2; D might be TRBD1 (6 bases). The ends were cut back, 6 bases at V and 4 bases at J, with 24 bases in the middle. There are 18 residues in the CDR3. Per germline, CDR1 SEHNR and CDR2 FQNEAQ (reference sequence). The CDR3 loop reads CASRGVLLPGQPTGELFF. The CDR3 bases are TGTGCCAGCAGAGGGGTACTATTACCGGGACAACCCACCGGGGAGCTGTTTTTT.

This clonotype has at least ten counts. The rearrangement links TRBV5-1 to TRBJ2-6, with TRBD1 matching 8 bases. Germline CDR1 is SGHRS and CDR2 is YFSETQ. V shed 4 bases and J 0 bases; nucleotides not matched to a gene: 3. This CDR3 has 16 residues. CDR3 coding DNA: TGCGCCAGCAGCCAGGGGGCGCACTCTGGGGCCAACGTCCTGACTTTC. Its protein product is CASSQGAHSGANVLTF.

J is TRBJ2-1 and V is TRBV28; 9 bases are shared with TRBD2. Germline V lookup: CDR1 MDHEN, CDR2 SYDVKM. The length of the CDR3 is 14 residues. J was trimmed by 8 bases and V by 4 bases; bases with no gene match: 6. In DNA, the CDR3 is TGTGCCAGCAGTTCTCTAGCGGGGTGGGATGAGCAGTTCTTC. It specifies CASSSLAGWDEQFF. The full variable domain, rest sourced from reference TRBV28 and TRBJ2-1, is DVKVTQSSRYLVKRTGEKVFLECVQDMDHENMFWYRQDPGLGLRLIYFSYDVKMKEKGDIPEGYSVSREKKERFSLILESASTNQTSMYLCASSSLAGWDEQFFGPGTRLTVL.

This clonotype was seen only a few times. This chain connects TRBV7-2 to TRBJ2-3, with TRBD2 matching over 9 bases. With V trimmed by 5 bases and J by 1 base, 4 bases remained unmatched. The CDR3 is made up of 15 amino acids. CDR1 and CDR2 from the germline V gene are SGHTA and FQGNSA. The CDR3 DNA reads TGTGCCAGCAGCCCCCGGACTAGCGGCACAGATACGCAGTATTTT. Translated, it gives CASSPRTSGTDTQYF.

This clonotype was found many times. DNA of the CDR3: TGTGCCAGCAGCTTAACGGTCAGGGGTTCACCCCTCCACTTT. Residues: CASSLTVRGSPLHF. The chain is built from TRBV7-3 and TRBJ1-6; D perhaps matches TRBD1 (6 bases). Germline V CDR1 and CDR2: SGHTA, FQGTGA. The CDR3 is 14 residues long. Trimming took 0 bases from V and 9 from J, leaving 9 bases between them.

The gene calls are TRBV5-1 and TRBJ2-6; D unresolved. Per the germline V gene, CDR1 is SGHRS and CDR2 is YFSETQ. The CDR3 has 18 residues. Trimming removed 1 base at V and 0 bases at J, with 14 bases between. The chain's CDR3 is CASSLTTRVSSGANVLTF. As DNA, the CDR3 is TGCGCCAGCAGCTTGACGACCCGGGTTTCCTCTGGGGCCAACGTCCTGACTTTC.

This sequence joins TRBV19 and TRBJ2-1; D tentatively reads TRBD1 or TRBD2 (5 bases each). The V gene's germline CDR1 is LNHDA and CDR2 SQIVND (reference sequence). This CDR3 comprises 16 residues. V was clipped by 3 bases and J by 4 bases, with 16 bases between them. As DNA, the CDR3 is TGTGCCAGTAGTATCGGGGCTAGCTCGAAGTACAATGAGCAGTTCTTC. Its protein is CASSIGASSKYNEQFF.

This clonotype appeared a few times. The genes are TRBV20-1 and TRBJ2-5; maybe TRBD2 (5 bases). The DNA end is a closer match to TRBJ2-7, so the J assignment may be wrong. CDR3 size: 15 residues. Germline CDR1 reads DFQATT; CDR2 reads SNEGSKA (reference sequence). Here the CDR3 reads CSARRMSGSSYEQYF. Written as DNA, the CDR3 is TGCAGTGCCAGGAGGATGAGCGGTTCCTCCTACGAGCAGTACTTC.

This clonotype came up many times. As DNA, the CDR3 is TGTGCCACCAGCAGAGACTCGAGGGGCTACACCTTC. This gives the protein CATSRDSRGYTF. The chain has TRBV15 and TRBJ1-2; D gene unclear. Trimming removed 0 bases from V and 8 bases from J, with 7 bases in between. The germline CDR1 and CDR2 sequences are LNHNV and YYDKDF (reference sequence). This CDR3 is built from 12 residues.

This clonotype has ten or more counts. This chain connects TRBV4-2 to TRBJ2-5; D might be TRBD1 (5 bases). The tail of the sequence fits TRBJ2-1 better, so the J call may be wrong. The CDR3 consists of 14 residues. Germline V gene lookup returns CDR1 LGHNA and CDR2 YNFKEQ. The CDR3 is CASSQDPQANEQFF. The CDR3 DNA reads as TGTGCCAGCAGCCAAGATCCACAGGCGAATGAGCAGTTCTTC.

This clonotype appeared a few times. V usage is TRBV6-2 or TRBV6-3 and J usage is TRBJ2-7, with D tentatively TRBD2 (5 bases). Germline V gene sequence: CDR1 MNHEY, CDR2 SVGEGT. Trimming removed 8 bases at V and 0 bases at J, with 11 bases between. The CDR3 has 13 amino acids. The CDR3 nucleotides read TGTGCCAGCCGAACTAGGAGCTCCTACGAGCAGTACTTC. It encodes CASRTRSSYEQYF.

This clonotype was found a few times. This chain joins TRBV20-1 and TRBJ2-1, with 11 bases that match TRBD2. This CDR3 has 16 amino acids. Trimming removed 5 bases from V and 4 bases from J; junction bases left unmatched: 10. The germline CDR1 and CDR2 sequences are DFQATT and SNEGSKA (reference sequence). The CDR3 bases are TGCAGTGCTCTGGACGGACGACTAGCGGGGTACAATGAGCAGTTCTTC. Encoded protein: CSALDGRLAGYNEQFF.